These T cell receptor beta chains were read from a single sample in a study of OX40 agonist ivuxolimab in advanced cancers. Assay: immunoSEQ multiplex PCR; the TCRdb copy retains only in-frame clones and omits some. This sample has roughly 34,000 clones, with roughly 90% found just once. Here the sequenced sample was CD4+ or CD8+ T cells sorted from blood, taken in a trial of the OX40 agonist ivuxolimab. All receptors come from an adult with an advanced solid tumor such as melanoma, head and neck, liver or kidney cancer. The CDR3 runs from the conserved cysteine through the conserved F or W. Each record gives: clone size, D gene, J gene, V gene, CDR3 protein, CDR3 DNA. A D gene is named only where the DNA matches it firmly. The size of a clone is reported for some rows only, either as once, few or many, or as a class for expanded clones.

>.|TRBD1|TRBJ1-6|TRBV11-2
CASSWGQNNSPLHF
TGTGCCAGCAGCTGGGGACAGAATAATTCACCCCTCCACTTT
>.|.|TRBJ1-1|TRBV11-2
CASSLSGRGLQIMNTEAFF
TGTGCCAGCAGCTTGTCAGGTCGGGGTCTACAAATCATGAACACTGAAGCTTTCTTT
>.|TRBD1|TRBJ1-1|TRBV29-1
CSVAQGFGAFF
TGCAGCGTTGCACAGGGGTTTGGTGCTTTCTTT
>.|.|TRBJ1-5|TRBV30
CALDIASGQPQHF
TGTGCATTGGACATAGCCTCCGGTCAGCCCCAGCATTTT
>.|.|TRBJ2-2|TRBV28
CASTTSPRGELFF
TGTGCCAGCACCACTAGCCCCAGGGGGGAGCTGTTTTTT
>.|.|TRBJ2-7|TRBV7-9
CASRPARARSYEQYF
TGTGCCAGCAGGCCCGCCCGGGCCCGCTCCTACGAGCAGTACTTC
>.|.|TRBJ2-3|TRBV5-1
CASSFGPADTQYF
TGCGCCAGCAGCTTTGGGCCTGCAGATACGCAGTATTTT
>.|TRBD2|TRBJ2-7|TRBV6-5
CASSYWPSGSYEQYF
TGTGCCAGCAGTTACTGGCCTAGCGGGTCCTACGAGCAGTACTTC
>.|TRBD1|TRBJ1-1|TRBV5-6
CASSLGGQGNTEAFF
TGTGCCAGCAGCTTAGGGGGACAGGGGAACACTGAAGCTTTCTTT
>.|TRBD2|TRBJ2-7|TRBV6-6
CASSTSGNYEQYF
TGTGCCAGCAGTACTAGCGGGAACTACGAGCAGTACTTC
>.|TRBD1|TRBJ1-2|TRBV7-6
CASSPDLWDRDYGYTF
TGTGCCAGCAGCCCGGACCTTTGGGACAGAGATTATGGCTACACCTTC
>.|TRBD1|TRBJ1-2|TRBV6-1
CASRGQGAGNYGYTF
TGTGCCAGCAGGGGCCAGGGGGCAGGAAACTATGGCTACACCTTC
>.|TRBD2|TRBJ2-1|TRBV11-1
CASSYSGGASMKFF
TGTGCCAGCAGCTATAGCGGGGGGGCCTCGATGAAGTTCTTC
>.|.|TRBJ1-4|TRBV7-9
CASSPLDGGTNEKLFF
TGTGCCAGCAGCCCTCTCGACGGTGGAACTAATGAAAAACTGTTTTTT
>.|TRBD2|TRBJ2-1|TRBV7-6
CASSPLPGLAGSNEQFF
TGTGCCAGCAGCCCCCTGCCGGGACTAGCGGGGAGTAATGAGCAGTTCTTC
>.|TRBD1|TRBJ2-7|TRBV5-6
CASALRAGGYEQYF
TGTGCCAGCGCGCTCCGGGCAGGGGGTTACGAGCAGTACTTC
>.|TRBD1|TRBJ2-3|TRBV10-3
CAISRGTGADTQYF
TGTGCCATCAGCCGAGGGACAGGGGCCGATACGCAGTATTTT
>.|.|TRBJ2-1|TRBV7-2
CASSLRRAPHNEQFF
TGTGCCAGCAGCTTAAGGAGGGCACCTCACAATGAGCAGTTCTTC
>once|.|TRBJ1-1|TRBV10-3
CAISGAANTEAFF
TGTGCCATCAGTGGGGCTGCCAACACTGAAGCTTTCTTT
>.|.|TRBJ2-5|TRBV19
CASSPALKETQYF
TGTGCCAGTAGTCCGGCCTTAAAAGAGACCCAGTACTTC
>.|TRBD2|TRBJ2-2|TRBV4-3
CASSRESGLASGELFF
TGCGCCAGCAGCCGAGAGTCGGGACTAGCGTCCGGGGAGCTGTTTTTT
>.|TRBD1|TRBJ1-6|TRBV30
CAWGGQGLFGSPLHF
TGTGCCTGGGGTGGACAGGGCCTTTTTGGTTCACCCCTCCACTTT
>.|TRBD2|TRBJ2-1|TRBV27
CASSFTLAAYNEQFF
TGTGCCAGCAGTTTCACACTAGCGGCTTACAATGAGCAGTTCTTC
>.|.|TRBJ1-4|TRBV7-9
CASSLERGSNEKLFF
TGTGCCAGCAGCTTAGAGAGGGGGAGTAATGAAAAACTGTTTTTT
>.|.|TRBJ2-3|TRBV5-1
CASGGTPADTQYF
TGCGCCAGCGGGGGGACCCCCGCAGATACGCAGTATTTT
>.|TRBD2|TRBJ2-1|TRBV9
CASSVRAGGRHNEQFF
TGTGCCAGCAGCGTAAGGGCGGGGGGGCGGCACAATGAGCAGTTCTTC
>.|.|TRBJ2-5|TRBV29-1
CSVEQGKGRVETQYF
TGCAGCGTTGAACAGGGCAAGGGTAGGGTAGAGACCCAGTACTTC
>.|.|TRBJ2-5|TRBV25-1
CASSDRPGRRETQYF
TGTGCCAGCAGTGACCGACCGGGGAGGAGAGAGACCCAGTACTTC
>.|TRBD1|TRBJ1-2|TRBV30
CAWTRDSNYGYTF
TGTGCCTGGACCCGGGACAGTAACTATGGCTACACCTTC
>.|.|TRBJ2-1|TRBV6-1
CASSEMQMSFF
TGTGCCAGCAGTGAAATGCAAATGTCGTTCTTC
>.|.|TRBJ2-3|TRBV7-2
CASSTHRDPRDTQYF
TGTGCCAGCAGCACCCACCGGGACCCCCGGGATACGCAGTATTTT
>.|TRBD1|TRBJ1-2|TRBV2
CASSKDGTVYGYTF
TGTGCCAGCAGTAAAGACGGGACAGTCTATGGCTACACCTTC
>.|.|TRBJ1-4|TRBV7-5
CVRFDRPIVGEKLFF
TGTGTCAGATTCGACCGGCCCATCGTGGGTGAAAAACTGTTTTTT
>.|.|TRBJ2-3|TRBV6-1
CASSESSVTQYF
TGTGCCAGCAGTGAATCATCTGTTACGCAGTATTTT
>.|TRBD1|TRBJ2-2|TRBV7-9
CASSLREFGTGNTGELFF
TGTGCCAGCAGCCTTAGGGAGTTCGGGACAGGGAACACCGGGGAGCTGTTTTTT
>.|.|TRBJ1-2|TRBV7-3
CASTFGDGANYGYTF
TGTGCCAGCACCTTCGGGGACGGAGCTAACTATGGCTACACCTTC
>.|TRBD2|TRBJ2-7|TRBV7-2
CASSSQTSGSYEQYF
TGTGCCAGCAGCTCCCAGACTAGCGGCTCCTACGAGCAGTACTTC
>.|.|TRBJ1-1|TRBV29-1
CSVEVAGLSTEAFF
TGCAGCGTTGAAGTGGCGGGATTGAGCACTGAAGCTTTCTTT
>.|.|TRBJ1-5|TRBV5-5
CASSLVPSQPQHF
TGTGCCAGCAGCTTGGTACCGAGCCAGCCCCAGCATTTT
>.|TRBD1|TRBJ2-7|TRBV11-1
CASSLVDRGPDEQYF
TGTGCCAGCAGCTTAGTGGACAGGGGGCCTGACGAGCAGTACTTC
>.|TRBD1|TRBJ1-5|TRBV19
CASSISGTGEYSNQPQHF
TGTGCCAGTAGTATATCCGGGACAGGGGAGTATAGCAATCAGCCCCAGCATTTT
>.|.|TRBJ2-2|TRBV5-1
CASSLEVSTGELFF
TGCGCCAGCAGCTTGGAGGTATCCACCGGGGAGCTGTTTTTT
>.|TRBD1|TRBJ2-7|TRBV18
CASSTRQGQDEQYF
TGTGCCAGCTCAACGCGACAGGGACAGGACGAGCAGTACTTC
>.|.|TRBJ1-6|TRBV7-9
CASSLSAITLHF
TGTGCCAGCAGCTTAAGCGCTATCACCCTCCACTTT
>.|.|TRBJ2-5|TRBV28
CASSSDRLPPETQYF
TGTGCCAGCAGTTCCGACCGACTCCCCCCCGAGACCCAGTACTTC
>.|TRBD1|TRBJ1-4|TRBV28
CASREPGTGEEKLFF
TGTGCCAGCAGAGAACCGGGGACAGGGGAGGAAAAACTGTTTTTT
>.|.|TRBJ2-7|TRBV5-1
CASSRETQRGSSYEQYF
TGCGCCAGCAGTCGGGAAACCCAAAGAGGGAGCTCCTACGAGCAGTACTTC
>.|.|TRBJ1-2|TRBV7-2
CASSPRAQSNYGYTF
TGTGCCAGCAGCCCAAGGGCGCAGTCCAACTATGGCTACACCTTC
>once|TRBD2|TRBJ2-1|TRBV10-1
CASQGIAGVDEQFF
TGCGCCAGCCAAGGGATAGCGGGGGTAGATGAGCAGTTCTTC
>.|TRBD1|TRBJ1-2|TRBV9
CASSASDRGSYGYTF
TGTGCCAGCAGCGCCTCGGACAGGGGATCCTATGGCTACACCTTC
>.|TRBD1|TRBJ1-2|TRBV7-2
CASSLRTGGAYGYTF
TGTGCCAGCAGCCTGCGGACAGGGGGCGCATATGGCTACACCTTC
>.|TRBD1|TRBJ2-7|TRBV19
CASSTGTGYYEQYF
TGTGCCAGTAGTACCGGGACAGGTTACTACGAGCAGTACTTC
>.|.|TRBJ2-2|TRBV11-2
CASQRTANTGELFF
TGTGCCAGCCAAAGGACGGCGAACACCGGGGAGCTGTTTTTT
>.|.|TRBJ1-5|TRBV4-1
CASSQRQGGQPQHF
TGCGCCAGCAGCCAAAGGCAGGGTGGGCAGCCCCAGCATTTT
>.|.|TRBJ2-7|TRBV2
CASSAMGGQTGLTYEQYF
TGTGCCAGCAGTGCGATGGGGGGGCAGACAGGGCTAACCTACGAGCAGTACTTC